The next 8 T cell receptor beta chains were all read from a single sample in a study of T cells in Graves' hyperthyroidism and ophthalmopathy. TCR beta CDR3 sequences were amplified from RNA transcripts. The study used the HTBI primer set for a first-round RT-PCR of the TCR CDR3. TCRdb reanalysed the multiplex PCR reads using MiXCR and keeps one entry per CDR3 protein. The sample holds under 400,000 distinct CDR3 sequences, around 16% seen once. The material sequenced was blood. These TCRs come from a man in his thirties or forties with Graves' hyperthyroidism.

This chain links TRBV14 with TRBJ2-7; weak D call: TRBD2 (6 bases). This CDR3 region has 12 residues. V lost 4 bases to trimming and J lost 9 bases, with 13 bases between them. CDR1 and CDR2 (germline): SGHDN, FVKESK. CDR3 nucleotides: TGTGCCAGCAGCCTCCACGGGGGAGTGCAGTACTTC. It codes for CASSLHGGVQYF.

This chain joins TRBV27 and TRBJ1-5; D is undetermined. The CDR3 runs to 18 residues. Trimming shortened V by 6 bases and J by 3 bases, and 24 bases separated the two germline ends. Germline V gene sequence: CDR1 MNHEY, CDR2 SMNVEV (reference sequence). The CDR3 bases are TGTGCCAGCAGCCCCAGGATGAGCGGGGTAGTCAACAATCAGCCCCAGCATTTT. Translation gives CASSPRMSGVVNNQPQHF.

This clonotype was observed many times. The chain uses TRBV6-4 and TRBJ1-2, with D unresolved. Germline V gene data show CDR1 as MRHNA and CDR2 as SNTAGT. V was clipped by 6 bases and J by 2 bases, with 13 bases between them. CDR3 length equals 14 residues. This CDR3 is CASSPGPSNYGYTF. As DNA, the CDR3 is TGTGCCAGCAGCCCAGGCCCATCCAACTATGGCTACACCTTC.

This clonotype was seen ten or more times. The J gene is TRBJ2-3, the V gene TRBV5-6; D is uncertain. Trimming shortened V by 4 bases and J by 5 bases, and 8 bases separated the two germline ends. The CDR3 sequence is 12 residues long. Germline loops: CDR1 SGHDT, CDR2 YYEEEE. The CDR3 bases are TGTGCCAGCAGCCGGACGCGAGATACGCAGTATTTT. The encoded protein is CASSRTRDTQYF. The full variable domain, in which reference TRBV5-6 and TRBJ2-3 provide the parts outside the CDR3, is DAGVTQSPTHLIKTRGQQVTLRCSPKSGHDTVSWYQQALGQGPQFIFQYYEEEERQRGNFPDRFSGHQFPNYSSELNVNALLLGDSALYLCASSRTRDTQYFGPGTRLTVL.

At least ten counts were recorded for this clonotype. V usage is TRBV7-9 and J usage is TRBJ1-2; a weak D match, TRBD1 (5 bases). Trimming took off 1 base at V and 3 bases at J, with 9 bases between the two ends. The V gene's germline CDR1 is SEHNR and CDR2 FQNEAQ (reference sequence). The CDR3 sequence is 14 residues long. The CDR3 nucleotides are TGTGCCAGCAGCTTAGGCGACAGCCACTATGGCTACACCTTC. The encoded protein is CASSLGDSHYGYTF.

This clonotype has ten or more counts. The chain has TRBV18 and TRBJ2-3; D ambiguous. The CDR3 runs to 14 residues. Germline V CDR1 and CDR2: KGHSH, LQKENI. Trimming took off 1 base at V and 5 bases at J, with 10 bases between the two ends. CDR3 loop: CASSPRVFRDTQYF. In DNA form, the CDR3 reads TGTGCCAGCTCACCACGGGTTTTTCGAGATACGCAGTATTTT.

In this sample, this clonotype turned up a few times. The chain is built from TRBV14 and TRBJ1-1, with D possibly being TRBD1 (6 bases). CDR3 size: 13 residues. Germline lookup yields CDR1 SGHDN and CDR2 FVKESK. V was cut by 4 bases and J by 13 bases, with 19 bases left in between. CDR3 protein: CASSLSGTLSHFF. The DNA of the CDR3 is TGTGCCAGCAGCCTTTCGGGGACACTAAGTCATTTCTTT.

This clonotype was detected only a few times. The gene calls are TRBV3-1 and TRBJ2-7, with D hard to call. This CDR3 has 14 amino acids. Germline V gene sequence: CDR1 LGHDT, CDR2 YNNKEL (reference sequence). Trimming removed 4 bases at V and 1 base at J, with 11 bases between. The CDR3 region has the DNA TGTGCCAGCAGCCTCCTGGGCGTATCCTACGAGCAGTACTTC. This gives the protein CASSLLGVSYEQYF.